These 27 T cell receptor beta chains were all obtained from the same sample, sequenced in a study of cytomegalovirus exposure and HLA in healthy donors. The study ran its PCR with 60 Vbeta and 13 Jbeta primers. Measured with immunoSEQ multiplex PCR; TCRdb has only the in-frame clones, and not every one. This table has about 160,000 clones, about 85% appearing once. Sequenced input: PBMCs. These receptors originate from a man younger than 35 in good health and CMV-seronegative.

V gene TRBV7-2 combines with J gene TRBJ2-1; possible D gene TRBD1, 5 bases. This CDR3 has 12 residues. The germline V and J ends were trimmed by 7 bases and 15 bases, with 19 bases remaining between them. Germline V CDR1 and CDR2: SGHTA, FQGNSA. The CDR3 DNA reads as TGTGCCAGCACCTCTTCCTGGGCAGGGTTGTTCTTC. Its protein is CASTSSWAGLFF.

This clone was seen more than once but under ten times. The V and J genes are TRBV7-9 and TRBJ2-7, with 7 nucleotides matching TRBD2. After removal of 0 bases from V and 7 bases from J, the junction contained 9 bases not matched to a gene. The CDR3 has 15 residues. Germline V CDR1 and CDR2: SEHNR, FQNEAQ (reference sequence). CDR3 amino acids: CASSLAVAGPGEQYF. The CDR3 DNA sequence: TGTGCCAGCAGCTTAGCTGTAGCGGGCCCGGGTGAGCAGTACTTC.

This clone was counted only a few times. The V gene is TRBV5-3, the J gene TRBJ1-2; tentatively, D is TRBD1 (5 bases). TRBV5-3 is an ORF; its function is uncertain. CDR3 length equals 13 residues. V was cut by 8 bases and J by 8 bases, with 19 bases left in between. DNA of the CDR3: TGTGCCAGCAGCCTGACTCGGGGGGAAGGCTACACCTTC. As protein: CASSLTRGEGYTF.

The chain is built from TRBV5-1 and TRBJ1-1, with D maybe TRBD1 (6 bases). The germline gives CDR1 SGHRS, CDR2 YFSETQ. The CDR3 covers 11 residues. V was trimmed by 6 bases and J by 7 bases, leaving 10 bases between them. CDR3 coding DNA: TGCGCCAGCACACAGGGTTTTGAAGCTTTCTTT. Its translation is CASTQGFEAFF.

The rearrangement links TRBV10-3 to TRBJ1-1, with TRBD1 identical over 8 bases. The CDR3 contains 14 residues. Germline lookup yields CDR1 ENHRY and CDR2 SYGVKD. The trim removed 3 bases at V and 4 bases at J, leaving 4 bases unmatched. Here the CDR3 reads CAISEDRGGTEAFF. Written as DNA, the CDR3 is TGTGCCATCAGTGAAGACAGGGGAGGCACTGAAGCTTTCTTT.

This clone showed up just once. V usage is TRBV5-4 and J usage is TRBJ2-1, with unresolved D. Trimming cost V 0 bases and J 4 bases, with 14 bases left between them. The germline V gene has CDR1 SGHNT and CDR2 YYREEE (reference sequence). The CDR3 contains 16 residues. In DNA form, the CDR3 reads TGTGCCAGCAGCTTGGAGGCAGGTGGATTATACAATGAGCAGTTCTTC. Encoded protein: CASSLEAGGLYNEQFF.

The chain carries TRBV28 and TRBJ2-6, with D perhaps matching TRBD2 (7 bases). V was trimmed by 3 bases and J by 4 bases, leaving 13 bases between them. The CDR3 contains 16 residues. Germline CDR1 MDHEN, CDR2 SYDVKM. The CDR3 spells CASSLGGTSGANVLTF. The DNA for the CDR3 is TGTGCCAGCAGTTTGGGAGGGACATCAGGGGCCAACGTCCTGACTTTC.

The chain links TRBV7-3 to TRBJ2-2, with 11 bases matching TRBD2. This CDR3 contains 15 residues. Trimming removed 9 bases from V and 5 bases from J; junction bases left unmatched: 8. CDR1 is SGHTA, CDR2 FQGTGA, per germline. CDR3 sequence reads: CASSLAGGSTGELFF. The CDR3, as DNA: TGTGCCAGTTCCTTAGCGGGGGGGTCGACCGGGGAGCTGTTTTTT. The full variable domain, its missing parts supplied by reference TRBV7-3 and TRBJ2-2, is GAGVSQTPSNKVTEKGKYVELRCDPISGHTALYWYRQSLGQGPEFLIYFQGTGAADDSGLPNDRFFAVRPEGSVSTLKIQRTERGDSAVYLCASSLAGGSTGELFFGEGSRLTVL.

The chain carries TRBV15 and TRBJ1-5; D is uncertain. CDR3 length equals 13 residues. From germline, CDR1 is LNHNV and CDR2 YYDKDF (reference sequence). V lost 5 bases and J 0 bases, leaving 5 bases between the germline ends. Written as DNA, the CDR3 is TGTGCCACCAGCGTAGTTAGCAATCAGCCCCAGCATTTT. Its protein product is CATSVVSNQPQHF.

J is TRBJ1-5 and V is TRBV6-5; TRBD1 is a possible D gene (5 bases). Germline V gives CDR1 MNHEY, CDR2 SVGAGI. This CDR3 has 14 amino acids. Trimming pared 5 bases from V and 6 bases from J, leaving 14 bases between. The CDR3 nucleotides read TGTGCCAGCAGTCATAGGGGTGTCGGTCAGCCCCAGCATTTT. Translated: CASSHRGVGQPQHF.

This chain's CDR3 is CASQGASSYNEQFF. DNA for the CDR3: TGTGCCAGCCAGGGGGCCAGCTCCTACAATGAGCAGTTCTTC. This rearrangement joins TRBV27 to TRBJ2-1; 8 bases agree with TRBD1. With V trimmed by 8 bases and J by 0 bases, 3 bases remained unmatched. This CDR3 has 14 amino acids. Germline CDR1 MNHEY, CDR2 SMNVEV (reference sequence).

V and J are TRBV9 and TRBJ1-5; 11 bases are shared with TRBD1. The V gene end was trimmed by 0 bases and the J gene end by 4 bases; junction bases not matched to a gene: 6. The V gene's germline CDR1 is SGDLS and CDR2 YYNGEE. The CDR3 contains 17 residues. CDR3: CASSVEGDRGSNQPQHF. The CDR3 coding sequence is TGTGCCAGCAGCGTAGAGGGGGACAGGGGGTCTAATCAGCCCCAGCATTTT.

The V gene is TRBV6-5, the J gene TRBJ1-2; TRBD1 matches at 12 bases. In germline, CDR1 is MNHEY, CDR2 SVGAGI. This CDR3 is built from 14 residues. J gave up 8 bases and V 5 bases, and 6 bases lay outside the gene matches. The CDR3 region has the DNA TGTGCCAGCAGTATACCGGGACAGGGGGCAGGCTACACCTTC. Residues: CASSIPGQGAGYTF.

CDR3 in amino acids: CASSSGLLSYEQYF. CDR3 bases: TGTGCCAGCAGTTCGGGACTACTCTCCTACGAGCAGTACTTC. V is TRBV27 and J is TRBJ2-7; 7 bases agree with TRBD2. Trimming cost V 4 bases and J 0 bases; bases outside gene matches: 3. Per germline, CDR1 MNHEY and CDR2 SMNVEV (reference sequence). The CDR3 is 14 residues long.

The chain carries TRBV29-1 and TRBJ2-7, with D possibly matching TRBD1 (6 bases). The V end was cut by 6 bases, the J end by 3 bases, with 18 bases between. Germline V gives CDR1 SQVTM, CDR2 ANQGSEA. This CDR3 is 14 amino acids long. The DNA of the CDR3 is TGCAGCGTGGGTCAGGACAGCGTGAACTACGAGCAGTACTTC. It codes for CSVGQDSVNYEQYF.

The J gene is TRBJ1-1, the V gene TRBV27; TRBD1 matches at 9 bases. This CDR3 spans 16 amino acids. Per germline, CDR1 MNHEY and CDR2 SMNVEV (reference sequence). The trim removed 0 bases at V and 5 bases at J, leaving 7 bases unmatched. The CDR3 loop reads CASSLSMGQGNTEAFF. DNA of the CDR3: TGTGCCAGCAGTTTATCTATGGGACAGGGTAATACTGAAGCTTTCTTT.

The gene calls are TRBV27 and TRBJ2-1, with TRBD2 as a possible D gene (6 bases). V was clipped by 5 bases and J by 2 bases, with 16 bases between them. This CDR3 comprises 16 residues. CDR1 is MNHEY, CDR2 SMNVEV, per germline (reference sequence). As DNA, the CDR3 is TGTGCCAGCAGTACCCCCTTAGCGGTCGCCTACAATGAGCAGTTCTTC. This encodes CASSTPLAVAYNEQFF.

The chain couples TRBV9 to TRBJ1-5; 8 bases map to TRBD1. After removal of 0 bases from V and 7 bases from J, the junction contained 6 bases not matched to a gene. CDR1 and CDR2 (germline): SGDLS, YYNGEE. The length of the CDR3 is 15 residues. The CDR3 spells CASSVDPQGGQPQHF. The CDR3 DNA reads TGTGCCAGCAGCGTAGACCCACAGGGGGGACAGCCCCAGCATTTT.

This rearrangement joins TRBV23-1 to TRBJ2-1; a weak D match, TRBD1 (5 bases). TRBV23-1 counts as an open reading frame of uncertain function. The CDR3 has 16 residues. The V and J ends lost 1 base and 5 bases respectively, with 15 bases between them. CDR3 sequence (DNA): TGCGCCAGCAGTCAATTCGTCCAGGGATGTCACAATGAGCAGTTCTTC. Encoded protein: CASSQFVQGCHNEQFF.

The gene calls are TRBV6-1 and TRBJ1-2; tentatively, D is TRBD1 (6 bases). Trimming removed 6 bases from V and 0 bases from J, with 8 bases in between. The germline V gene encodes CDR1 MNHNS and CDR2 SASEGT. The CDR3 runs 13 residues. Here the CDR3 reads CASRGTSNYGYTF. Here the CDR3 DNA reads TGTGCCAGCAGGGGGACATCTAACTATGGCTACACCTTC.

This clone has a handful of counts. The V call is TRBV28, the J call TRBJ2-1, with TRBD2 identical over 8 bases. The V gene's germline CDR1 is MDHEN and CDR2 SYDVKM. Germline trimming cut 4 bases from V and 4 bases from J; bases unmatched to any gene: 12. This CDR3 is 17 amino acids long. The DNA of the CDR3 is TGTGCCAGCAGTTCCCCGGGGGGGTCCGGGGGGTACAATGAGCAGTTCTTC. Its protein product is CASSSPGGSGGYNEQFF.

The genes are TRBV6-1 and TRBJ1-1, with unresolved D. The V gene's germline CDR1 is MNHNS and CDR2 SASEGT. V gave up 2 bases and J gave up 0 bases, with 13 bases separating them. The CDR3 sequence is 16 residues long. CDR3 in amino acids: CASSERYAGLNTEAFF. CDR3 DNA: TGTGCCAGCAGTGAAAGGTATGCAGGATTGAACACTGAAGCTTTCTTT.

The gene calls are TRBV18 and TRBJ2-5; a possible D gene is TRBD2 (6 bases). Between the trimmed V and J ends, which lost 0 bases and 5 bases, there was a span of 10 bases. The germline CDR1 and CDR2 sequences are KGHSH and LQKENI. There are 14 residues in the CDR3. CDR3 loop: CASSPPALAETQYF. The CDR3, as DNA: TGTGCCAGCTCACCACCCGCCCTAGCGGAGACCCAGTACTTC.

The rearrangement links TRBV30 to TRBJ2-1; 13 bases fit TRBD2. Germline loops: CDR1 GTSNPN, CDR2 SVGIG (reference sequence). This CDR3 is 17 amino acids long. V shed 8 bases, J shed 0 bases, and the junction held 10 bases outside the gene matches. The CDR3 sequence is CALKTSGGPHSYNEQFF. DNA for the CDR3: TGTGCCCTTAAGACTAGCGGGGGGCCTCACTCCTACAATGAGCAGTTCTTC.

The CDR3 coding sequence is TGTGCCAGCAGTCCGAGCCGCACAGGGGCTGAAGCTTTCTTT. As protein: CASSPSRTGAEAFF. The chain is built from TRBV6-1 and TRBJ1-1, with TRBD1 matching 7 bases. The CDR3 is 14 residues long. The germline V gene has CDR1 MNHNS and CDR2 SASEGT. V shed 5 bases, J shed 6 bases, and the junction held 9 bases outside the gene matches.

This clone was seen once. The chain has TRBV9 and TRBJ2-1, with D tentatively TRBD2 (6 bases). Germline loops: CDR1 SGDLS, CDR2 YYNGEE. V shed 3 bases and J shed 6 bases, with 19 bases lying between them. This CDR3 has 16 amino acids. CDR3 region: CASSAQSRERGNEQFF. The CDR3 coding sequence is TGTGCCAGCAGCGCTCAGAGTCGGGAGAGAGGCAATGAGCAGTTCTTC.

In its sample, this clone was seen a few times. CDR3 amino acids: CASSSKQGVPEAFF. The CDR3 DNA reads as TGTGCCAGCAGCTCTAAACAGGGAGTGCCTGAAGCTTTCTTT. This chain uses TRBV7-2 with TRBJ1-1; a possible D gene is TRBD1 (6 bases). The germline gives CDR1 SGHTA, CDR2 FQGNSA. This CDR3 spans 14 amino acids. Trimming took off 4 bases at V and 6 bases at J, with 15 bases between the two ends.